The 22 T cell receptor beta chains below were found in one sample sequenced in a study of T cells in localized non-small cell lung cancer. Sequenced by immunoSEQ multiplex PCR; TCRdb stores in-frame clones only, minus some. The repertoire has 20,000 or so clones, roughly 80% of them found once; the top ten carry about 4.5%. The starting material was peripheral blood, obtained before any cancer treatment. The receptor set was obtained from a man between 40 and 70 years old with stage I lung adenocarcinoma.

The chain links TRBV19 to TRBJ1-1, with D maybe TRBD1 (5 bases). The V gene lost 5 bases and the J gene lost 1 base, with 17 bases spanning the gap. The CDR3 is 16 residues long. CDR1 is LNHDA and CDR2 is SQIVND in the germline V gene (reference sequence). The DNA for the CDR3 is TGTGCCAGTAGTGCTGTTCAGTTGGGGCGGAACACTGAAGCTTTCTTT. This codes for CASSAVQLGRNTEAFF.

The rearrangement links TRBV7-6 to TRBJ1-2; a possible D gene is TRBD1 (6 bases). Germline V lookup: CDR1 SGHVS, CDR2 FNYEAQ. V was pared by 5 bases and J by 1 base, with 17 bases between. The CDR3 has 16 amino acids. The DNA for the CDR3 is TGTGCCAGCAGCCGAATGACAGGACAAAATAACTATGGCTACACCTTC. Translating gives CASSRMTGQNNYGYTF.

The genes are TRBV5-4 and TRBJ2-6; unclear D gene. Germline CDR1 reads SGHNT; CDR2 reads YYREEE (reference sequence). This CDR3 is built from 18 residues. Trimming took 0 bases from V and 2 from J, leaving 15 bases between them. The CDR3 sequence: CASSLGSRLSAGANVLTF. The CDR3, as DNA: TGTGCCAGCAGCTTGGGGTCCAGGCTATCCGCTGGGGCCAACGTCCTGACTTTC.

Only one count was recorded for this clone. CDR3 DNA: TGTGCCTGGAGGGCGACAGGGGAAGGGACCCAGTACTTC. Translating gives CAWRATGEGTQYF. The chain recombines TRBV30 with TRBJ2-5, with 8 positions matching TRBD1. V was clipped by 3 bases and J by 7 bases; unmatched bases: 7. Germline V gene sequence: CDR1 GTSNPN, CDR2 SVGIG (reference sequence). This CDR3 has 13 residues.

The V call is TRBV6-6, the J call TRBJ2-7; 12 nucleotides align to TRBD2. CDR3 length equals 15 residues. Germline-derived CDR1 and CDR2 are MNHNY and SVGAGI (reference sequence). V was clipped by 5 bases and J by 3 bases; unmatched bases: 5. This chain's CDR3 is CASSLRLAGDYEQYF. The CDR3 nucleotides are TGTGCCAGCAGTCTTCGACTAGCGGGGGACTACGAGCAGTACTTC.

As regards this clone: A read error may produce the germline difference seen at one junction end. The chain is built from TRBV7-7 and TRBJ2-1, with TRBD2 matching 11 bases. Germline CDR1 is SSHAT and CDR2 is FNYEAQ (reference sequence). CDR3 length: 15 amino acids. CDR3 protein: CASSLGLADDNEQFF. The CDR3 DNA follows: TGTGCTAGCAGCTTGGGACTAGCGGACGACAATGAGCAGTTCTTC.

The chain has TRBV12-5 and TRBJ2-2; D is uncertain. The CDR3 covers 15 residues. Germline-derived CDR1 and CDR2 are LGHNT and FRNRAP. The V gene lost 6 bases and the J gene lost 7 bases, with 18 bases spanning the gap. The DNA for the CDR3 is TGTGCTAGTGGAGGGAACCTAGGGCCGGGCGGGGAGCTGTTTTTT. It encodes CASGGNLGPGGELFF.

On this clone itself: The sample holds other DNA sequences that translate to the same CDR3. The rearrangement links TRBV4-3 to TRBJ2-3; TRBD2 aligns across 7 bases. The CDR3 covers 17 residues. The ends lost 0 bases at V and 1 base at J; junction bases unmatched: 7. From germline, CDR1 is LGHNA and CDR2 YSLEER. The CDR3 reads CASSQDRASGGTDTQYF. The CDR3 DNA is TGCGCCAGCAGCCAAGATCGTGCTAGCGGAGGCACAGATACGCAGTATTTT.

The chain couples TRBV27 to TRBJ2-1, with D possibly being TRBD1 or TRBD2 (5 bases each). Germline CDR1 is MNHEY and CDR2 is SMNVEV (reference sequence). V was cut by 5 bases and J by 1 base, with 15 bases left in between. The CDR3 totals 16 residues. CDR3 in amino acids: CASSLGTYGSYNEQFF. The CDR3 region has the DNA TGTGCCAGCAGTCTGGGGACCTACGGATCCTACAATGAGCAGTTCTTC.

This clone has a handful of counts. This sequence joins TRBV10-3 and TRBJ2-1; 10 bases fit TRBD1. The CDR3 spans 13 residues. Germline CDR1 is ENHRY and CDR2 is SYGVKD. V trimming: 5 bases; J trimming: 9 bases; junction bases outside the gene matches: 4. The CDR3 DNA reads TGTGCCATCAGTCCCGGGACAGGGGTTGAGCAGTTCTTC. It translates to CAISPGTGVEQFF.

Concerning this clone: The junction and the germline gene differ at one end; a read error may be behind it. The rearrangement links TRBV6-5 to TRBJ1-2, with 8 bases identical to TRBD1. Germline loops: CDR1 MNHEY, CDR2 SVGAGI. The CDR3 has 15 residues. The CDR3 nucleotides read TGTGCCAGCAGTCCCCCCGGGGCAGGGGGCTGGTCTCCCTTCTTC. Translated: CASSPPGAGGWSPFF.

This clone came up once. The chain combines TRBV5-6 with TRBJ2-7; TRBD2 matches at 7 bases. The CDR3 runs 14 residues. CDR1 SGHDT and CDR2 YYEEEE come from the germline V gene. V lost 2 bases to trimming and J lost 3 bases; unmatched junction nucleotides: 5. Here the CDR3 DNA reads TGTGCCAGCAGCTTATCGGGACTACTCTACGAGCAGTACTTC. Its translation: CASSLSGLLYEQYF.

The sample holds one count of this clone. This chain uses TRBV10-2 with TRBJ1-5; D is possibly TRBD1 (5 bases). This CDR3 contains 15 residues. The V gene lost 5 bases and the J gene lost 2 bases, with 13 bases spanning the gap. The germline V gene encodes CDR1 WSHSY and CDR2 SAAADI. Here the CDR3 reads CASSWTQGGNQPQHF. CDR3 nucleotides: TGCGCCAGCAGTTGGACCCAGGGCGGCAATCAGCCCCAGCATTTT.

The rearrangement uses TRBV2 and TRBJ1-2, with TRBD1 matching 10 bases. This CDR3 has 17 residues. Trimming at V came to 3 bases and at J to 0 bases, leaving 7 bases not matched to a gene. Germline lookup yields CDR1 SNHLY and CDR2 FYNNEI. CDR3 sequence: CASSDRDRGVTNYGYTF. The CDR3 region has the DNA TGTGCCAGCAGTGACCGGGACAGGGGCGTGACTAACTATGGCTACACCTTC.

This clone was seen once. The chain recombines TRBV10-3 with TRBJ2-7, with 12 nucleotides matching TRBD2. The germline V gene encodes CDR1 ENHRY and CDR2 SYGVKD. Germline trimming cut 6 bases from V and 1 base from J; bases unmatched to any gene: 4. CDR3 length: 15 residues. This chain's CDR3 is CAISLGLAGSYEQYF. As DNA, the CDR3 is TGTGCCATCAGCCTCGGACTAGCGGGATCCTACGAGCAGTACTTC.

The chain's CDR3 is CASSSGQGGGYTF. CDR3 nucleotides: TGTGCCAGCAGTTCTGGGCAGGGGGGAGGCTACACCTTC. This chain connects TRBV28 to TRBJ1-2, with 7 nucleotides matching TRBD1. Trimming cost V 4 bases and J 8 bases; bases outside gene matches: 7. The V gene's germline CDR1 is MDHEN and CDR2 SYDVKM. The CDR3 extends over 13 amino acids.

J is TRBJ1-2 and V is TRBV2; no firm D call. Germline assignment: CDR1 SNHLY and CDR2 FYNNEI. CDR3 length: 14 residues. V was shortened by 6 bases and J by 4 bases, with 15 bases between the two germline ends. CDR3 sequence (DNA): TGTGCCAGCAGATCAGCCAGAGAGGGCTATGGCTACACCTTC. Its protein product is CASRSAREGYGYTF.

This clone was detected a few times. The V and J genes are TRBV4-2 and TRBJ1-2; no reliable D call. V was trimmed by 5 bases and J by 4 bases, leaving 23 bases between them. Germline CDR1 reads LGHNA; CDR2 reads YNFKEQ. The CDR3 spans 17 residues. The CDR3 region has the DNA TGTGCCAGCAGCTCCAAGGGCATGCTGGGTTCTAGCTATGGCTACACCTTC. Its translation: CASSSKGMLGSSYGYTF.

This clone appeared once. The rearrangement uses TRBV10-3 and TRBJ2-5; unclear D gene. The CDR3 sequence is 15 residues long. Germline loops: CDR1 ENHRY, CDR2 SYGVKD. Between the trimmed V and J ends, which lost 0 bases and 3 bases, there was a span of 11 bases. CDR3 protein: CAISESKDPEETQYF. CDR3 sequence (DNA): TGTGCCATCAGTGAGTCCAAGGACCCTGAAGAGACCCAGTACTTC.

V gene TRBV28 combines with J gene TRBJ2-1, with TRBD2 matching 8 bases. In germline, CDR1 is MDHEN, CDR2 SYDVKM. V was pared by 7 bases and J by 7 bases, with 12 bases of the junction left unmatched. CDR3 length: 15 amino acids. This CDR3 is CASTAGVAGRNEQFF. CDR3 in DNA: TGTGCCAGCACCGCGGGGGTAGCGGGGAGGAATGAGCAGTTCTTC.

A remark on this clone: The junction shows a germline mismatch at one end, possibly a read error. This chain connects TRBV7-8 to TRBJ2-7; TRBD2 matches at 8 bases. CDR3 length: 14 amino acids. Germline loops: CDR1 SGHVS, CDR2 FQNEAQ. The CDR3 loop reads CASSLAAREGLGHF. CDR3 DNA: TGTGCCAGCAGCTTAGCAGCCAGGGAGGGACTAGGGCACTTC.

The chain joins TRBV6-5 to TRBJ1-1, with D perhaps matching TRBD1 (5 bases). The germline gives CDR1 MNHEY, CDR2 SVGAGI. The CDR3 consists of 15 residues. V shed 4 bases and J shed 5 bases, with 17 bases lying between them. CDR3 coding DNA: TGTGCCAGCAGTTTAAGCGGGGGGGGTTGGACTGAAGCTTTCTTT. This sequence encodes CASSLSGGGWTEAFF.